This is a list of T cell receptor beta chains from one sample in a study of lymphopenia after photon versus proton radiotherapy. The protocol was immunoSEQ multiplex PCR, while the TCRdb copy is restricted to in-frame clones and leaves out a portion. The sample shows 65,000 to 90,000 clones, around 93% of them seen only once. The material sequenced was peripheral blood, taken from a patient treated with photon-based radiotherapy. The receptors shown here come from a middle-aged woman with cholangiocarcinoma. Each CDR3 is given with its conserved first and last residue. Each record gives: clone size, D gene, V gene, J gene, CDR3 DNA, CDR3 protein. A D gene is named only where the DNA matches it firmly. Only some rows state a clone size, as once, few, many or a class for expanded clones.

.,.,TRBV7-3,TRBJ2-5,TGTGCCAGCAGCTTAATCCTGTCACCCGGGGAGACCCAGTACTTC,CASSLILSPGETQYF
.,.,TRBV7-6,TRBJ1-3,TGTGCCAGCAGCACCGGGGACCGAGGAAACACCATATATTTT,CASSTGDRGNTIYF
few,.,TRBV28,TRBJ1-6,TGTGCCAGCAGTTTGGCATCCTCCTATAATTCACCCCTCCACTTT,CASSLASSYNSPLHF
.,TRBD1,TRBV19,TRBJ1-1,TGTGCCAGTAGCGGATGGCAGGGGGCGCGAACTGAAGCTTTCTTT,CASSGWQGARTEAFF
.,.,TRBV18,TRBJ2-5,TGTGCCAGCTCCCCCCTGGGGGGAGAAGAGACCCAGTACTTC,CASSPLGGEETQYF
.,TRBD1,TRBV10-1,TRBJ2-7,TGCGCCAGCAGTGACCCCGGACAGGGGGCATACGAGCAGTACTTC,CASSDPGQGAYEQYF
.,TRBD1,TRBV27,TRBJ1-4,TGTGCCAGCAGCTTGACAGGGTGGGATGAAAAACTGTTTTTT,CASSLTGWDEKLFF
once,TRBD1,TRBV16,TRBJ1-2,TGTGCCAGCATGACAGGGGGCTATGGCTACACCTTC,CASMTGGYGYTF
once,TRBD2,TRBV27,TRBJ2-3,TGTGCCAGCAGGTCACAGCGGGACCCTCCCACAGATACGCAGTATTTT,CASRSQRDPPTDTQYF
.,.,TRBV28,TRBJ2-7,TGTGCCGCCAGTAGAGGTCCCTACGAGCAGTACTTC,CAASRGPYEQYF
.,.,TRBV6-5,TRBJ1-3,TGTGCCAGCAGTTACTTAGGGCCGAACTCTGGAAACACCATATATTTT,CASSYLGPNSGNTIYF
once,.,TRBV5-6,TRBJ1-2,TGTGCCAGCAACGCTTATGGCTACACCTTC,CASNAYGYTF
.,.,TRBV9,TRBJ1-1,TGTGCCAGCAGCCCCCGGGTACAGGGGAACACTGAAGCTTTCTTT,CASSPRVQGNTEAFF
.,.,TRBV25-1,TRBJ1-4,TGTGCCAGCAGTGGGGTAAGGGAAAAACTGTTTTTT,CASSGVREKLFF
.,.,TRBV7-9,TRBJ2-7,TGTGCCAGCAGCCTCACCCCATCGGGGGGCCGGTCCTACGAGCAGTACTTC,CASSLTPSGGRSYEQYF
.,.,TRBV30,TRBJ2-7,TGTGCCTGGAGTCCCGGATGGAGCCAGGGGGGCGAGCAGTACTTC,CAWSPGWSQGGEQYF
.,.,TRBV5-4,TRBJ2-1,TGTGCCAGCAGTCAAAGGGGGGGTGAGCAGTTCTTC,CASSQRGGEQFF
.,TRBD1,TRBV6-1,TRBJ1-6,TGTGCCAGCAGTGTGGAGACAGGGGTAGGTTCACCCCTCCACTTT,CASSVETGVGSPLHF
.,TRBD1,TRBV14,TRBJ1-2,TGTGCCAGCAGCCAAGCGGACAGGAACTTCTATGGCTACACCTTC,CASSQADRNFYGYTF
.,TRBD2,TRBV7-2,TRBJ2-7,TGTGCCAGCAGCTTAGCTAGCGGGAGTAACGAGCAGTACTTC,CASSLASGSNEQYF
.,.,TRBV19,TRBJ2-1,TGTGCCAGTAGCAAAGGGCTCTCCTACAATGAGCAGTTCTTC,CASSKGLSYNEQFF
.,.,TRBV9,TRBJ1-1,TGTGCCAGCAGCGTGACGGACAGCCACACTGAAGCTTTCTTT,CASSVTDSHTEAFF
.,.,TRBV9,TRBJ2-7,TGTGCCAGCAGCCCGCAGATAAGGAGGACGAGTCATGCGAGGGAGCAGTACTTC,CASSPQIRRTSHAREQYF
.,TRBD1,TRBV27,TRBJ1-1,TGTGCCAGCAGTTTCACCGGGACAGTGAAAGCTTTCTTT,CASSFTGTVKAFF
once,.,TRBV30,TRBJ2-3,TGTGCCTGGAGTGTTCTGGGCGGGTTCACAGATACGCAGTATTTT,CAWSVLGGFTDTQYF
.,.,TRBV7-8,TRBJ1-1,TGTGCCAGCAGCCCCATTGGGCAGGGCCGCAGTCTGAACACTGAAGCTTTCTTT,CASSPIGQGRSLNTEAFF
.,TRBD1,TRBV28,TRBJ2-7,TGTGCCAGCAGTTTTGTCAGGGGGCTCCCCAGCTCCTACGAGCAGTACTTC,CASSFVRGLPSSYEQYF
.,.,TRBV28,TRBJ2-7,TGTGCCAGCAGTTTGGCAGGATACTACGAGCAGTACTTC,CASSLAGYYEQYF
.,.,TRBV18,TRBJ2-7,TGTGCCAGCTCTCCCTCTTCCTACGAGCAGTACTTC,CASSPSSYEQYF
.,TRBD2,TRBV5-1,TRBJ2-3,TGCGCCAGCAGCTTGGCCAGCGGGGGGATCACAGATACGCAGTATTTT,CASSLASGGITDTQYF
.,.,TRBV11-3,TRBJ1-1,TGTGCCAGCAGCCTATATCTGAACACTGAAGCTTTCTTT,CASSLYLNTEAFF